One sample yielded the 7 T cell receptor beta chains listed below, sequenced in a study of lymphopenia after photon versus proton radiotherapy. Profiling relied on immunoSEQ multiplex PCR, and the TCRdb table lists in-frame clones only, not all of them. The top ten clones hold about a sixth of a sample with roughly 49,000 clones, about 92% of them seen once. Source: peripheral blood, taken from a patient treated with photon-based radiotherapy. Receptors were obtained from a woman aged 40 to 55 with cholangiocarcinoma.

This chain uses TRBV27 with TRBJ2-5; tentative D call: TRBD1 (6 bases). This CDR3 contains 16 residues. CDR1 is MNHEY, CDR2 SMNVEV, per germline (reference sequence). V lost 2 bases to trimming and J lost 3 bases, with 16 bases between them. In DNA, the CDR3 is TGTGCCAGCAGTTTAAAACAGGGAAAGGGGGAAGAGACCCAGTACTTC. This encodes CASSLKQGKGEETQYF.

This clone came up a few times. The chain has TRBV7-2 and TRBJ2-3, with D hard to call. Germline V gene data show CDR1 as SGHTA and CDR2 as FQGNSA. V was cut by 3 bases and J by 2 bases, with 9 bases left in between. The CDR3 is 14 residues long. CDR3 bases: TGTGCCAGCAGCTTTAAGGCCGCCACAGATACGCAGTATTTT. Translated, it gives CASSFKAATDTQYF.

The chain carries TRBV7-9 and TRBJ1-2; no firm D call. This CDR3 spans 13 amino acids. Trimming took 5 bases from V and 7 from J, leaving 14 bases between them. Germline V gene lookup returns CDR1 SEHNR and CDR2 FQNEAQ (reference sequence). CDR3 region: CASSADTYGGYTF. CDR3 coding DNA: TGTGCCAGCAGCGCTGACACCTACGGTGGCTACACCTTC.

This sequence joins TRBV11-2 and TRBJ1-1, with D possibly matching TRBD1 (6 bases). Trimming cost V 3 bases and J 5 bases, with 13 bases left between them. CDR1 is SGHAT, CDR2 FQNNGV, per germline. CDR3 length equals 14 residues. The CDR3 bases are TGTGCCAGCAGCTTTGGGGTAGGGGGAACTGAAGCTTTCTTT. This encodes CASSFGVGGTEAFF. Looking up the rest from reference TRBV11-2 and TRBJ1-1 gives the full variable domain: EAGVAQSPRYKIIEKRQSVAFWCNPISGHATLYWYQQILGQGPKLLIQFQNNGVVDDSQLPKDRFSAERLKGVDSTLKIQPAKLEDSAVYLCASSFGVGGTEAFFGQGTRLTVV.

DNA of the CDR3: TGTGCCAGCATCCCAAGCGGGGGGCGAATCGAGCAGTACTTC. It encodes CASIPSGGRIEQYF. The rearrangement joins TRBV5-6 to TRBJ2-7; TRBD2 aligns across 9 bases. CDR1 SGHDT and CDR2 YYEEEE come from the germline V gene. With 6 bases clipped from V and 6 bases from J, the junction kept 10 bases outside the gene matches. CDR3 length: 14 amino acids.

The chain has TRBV10-3 and TRBJ1-1; TRBD1 matches 8 bases. The germline V gene encodes CDR1 ENHRY and CDR2 SYGVKD. Trimming at V came to 6 bases and at J to 1 base, leaving 7 bases not matched to a gene. The CDR3 covers 15 residues. The CDR3 here is CAISPTGAQNTEAFF. The CDR3 DNA is TGTGCCATCAGCCCGACAGGGGCACAGAACACTGAAGCTTTCTTT.

This clone is a singleton in its sample. The chain joins TRBV7-3 to TRBJ1-1; D may be TRBD1 (5 bases). The CDR3 sequence is 15 residues long. Trimming left V 5 bases short and J 5 bases short, with 18 bases between. Germline V lookup: CDR1 SGHTA, CDR2 FQGTGA. DNA for the CDR3: TGTGCCAGCAGCCCTCCGCGGGACTCGGGGACTGAAGCTTTCTTT. It translates to CASSPPRDSGTEAFF.